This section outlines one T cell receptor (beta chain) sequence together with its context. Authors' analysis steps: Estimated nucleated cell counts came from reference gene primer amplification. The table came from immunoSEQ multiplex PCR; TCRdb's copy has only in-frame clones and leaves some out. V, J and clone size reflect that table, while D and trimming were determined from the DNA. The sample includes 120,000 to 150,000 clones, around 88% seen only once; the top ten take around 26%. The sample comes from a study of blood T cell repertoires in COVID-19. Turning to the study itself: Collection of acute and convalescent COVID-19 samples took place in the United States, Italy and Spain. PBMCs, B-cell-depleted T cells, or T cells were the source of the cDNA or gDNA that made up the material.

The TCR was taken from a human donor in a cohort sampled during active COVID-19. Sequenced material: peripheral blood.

The CDR3 DNA is TGTGCCAGCAAACGGACAGACCAAGAGACCCAGTACTTC. Amino acids: CASKRTDQETQYF. The chain uses TRBV27 and TRBJ2-5; possible D gene TRBD1, 6 bases. The V gene's germline CDR1 is MNHEY and CDR2 SMNVEV (reference sequence). The CDR3 has 13 amino acids. V lost 7 bases and J lost 0, with 9 bases in between.